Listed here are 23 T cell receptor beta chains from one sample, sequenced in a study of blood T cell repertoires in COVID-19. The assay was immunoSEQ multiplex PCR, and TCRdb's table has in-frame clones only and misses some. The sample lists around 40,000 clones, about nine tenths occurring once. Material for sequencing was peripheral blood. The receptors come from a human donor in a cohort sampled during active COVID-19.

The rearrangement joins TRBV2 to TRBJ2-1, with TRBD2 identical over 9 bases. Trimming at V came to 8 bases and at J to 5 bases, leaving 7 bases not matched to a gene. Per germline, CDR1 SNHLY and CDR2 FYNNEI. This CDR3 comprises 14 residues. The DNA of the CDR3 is TGTGCCAGCCAAGAAGCGGGGGGTCACAATGAGCAGTTCTTC. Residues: CASQEAGGHNEQFF.

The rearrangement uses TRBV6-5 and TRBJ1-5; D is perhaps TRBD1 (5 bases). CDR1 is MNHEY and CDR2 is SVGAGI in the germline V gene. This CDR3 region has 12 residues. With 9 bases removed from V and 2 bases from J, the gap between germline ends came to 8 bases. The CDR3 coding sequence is TGTGCCAGTGAGACAGGCAATCAGCCCCAGCATTTT. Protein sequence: CASETGNQPQHF.

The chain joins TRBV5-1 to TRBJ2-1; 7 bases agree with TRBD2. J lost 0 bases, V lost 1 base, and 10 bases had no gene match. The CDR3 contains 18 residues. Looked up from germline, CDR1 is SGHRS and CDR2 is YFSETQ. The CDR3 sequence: CASSLIAGGESSYNEQFF. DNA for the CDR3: TGCGCCAGCAGCTTGATAGCGGGTGGGGAAAGCTCCTACAATGAGCAGTTCTTC.

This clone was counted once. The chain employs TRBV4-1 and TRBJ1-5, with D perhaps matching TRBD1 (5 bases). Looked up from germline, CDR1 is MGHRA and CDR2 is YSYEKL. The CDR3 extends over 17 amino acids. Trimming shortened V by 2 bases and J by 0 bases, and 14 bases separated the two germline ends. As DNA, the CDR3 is TGCGCCAGCAGCCAATGGGGGGGACCGGATAGCAATCAGCCCCAGCATTTT. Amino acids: CASSQWGGPDSNQPQHF.

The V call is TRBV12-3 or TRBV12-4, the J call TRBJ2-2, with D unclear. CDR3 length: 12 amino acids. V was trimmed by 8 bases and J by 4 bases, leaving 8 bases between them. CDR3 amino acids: CASPNPTGELFF. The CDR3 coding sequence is TGTGCCAGCCCTAACCCCACCGGGGAGCTGTTTTTT.

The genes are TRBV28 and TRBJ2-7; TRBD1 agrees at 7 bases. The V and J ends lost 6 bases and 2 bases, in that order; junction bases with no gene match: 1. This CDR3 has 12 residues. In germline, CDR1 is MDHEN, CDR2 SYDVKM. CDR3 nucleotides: TGTGCCAGCAGCCAGGGGGCCTACGAGCAGTACTTC. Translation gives CASSQGAYEQYF.

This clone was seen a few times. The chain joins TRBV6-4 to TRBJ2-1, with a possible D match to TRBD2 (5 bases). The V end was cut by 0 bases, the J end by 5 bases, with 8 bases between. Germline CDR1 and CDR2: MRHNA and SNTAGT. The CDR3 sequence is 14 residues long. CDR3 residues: CASSDSSGNNEQFF. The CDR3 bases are TGTGCCAGCAGTGACTCGTCCGGGAACAATGAGCAGTTCTTC.

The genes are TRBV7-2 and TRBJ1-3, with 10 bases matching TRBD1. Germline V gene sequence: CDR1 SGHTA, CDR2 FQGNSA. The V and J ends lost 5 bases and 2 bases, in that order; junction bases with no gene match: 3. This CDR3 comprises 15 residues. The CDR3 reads CASSRDRGPGNTIYF. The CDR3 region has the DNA TGTGCCAGCAGCCGTGACAGGGGGCCTGGAAACACCATATATTTT.

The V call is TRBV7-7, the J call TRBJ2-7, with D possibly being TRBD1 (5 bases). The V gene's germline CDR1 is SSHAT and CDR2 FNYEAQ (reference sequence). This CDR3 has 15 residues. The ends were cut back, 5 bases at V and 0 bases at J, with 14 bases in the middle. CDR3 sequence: CASSPDTSSSYEQYF. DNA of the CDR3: TGTGCCAGCAGCCCGGACACGTCGAGCTCCTACGAGCAGTACTTC.

CDR3 coding DNA: TGCGCCAGCAGCCCGGACAGGTTAGTTTACAATGAGCAGTTCTTC. Translating gives CASSPDRLVYNEQFF. The chain has TRBV4-1 and TRBJ2-1, with 7 positions matching TRBD1. Germline CDR1 is MGHRA and CDR2 is YSYEKL. The J segment lost 4 bases and the V segment lost 4 bases, leaving 7 bases of the junction unmatched. This CDR3 is 15 amino acids long.

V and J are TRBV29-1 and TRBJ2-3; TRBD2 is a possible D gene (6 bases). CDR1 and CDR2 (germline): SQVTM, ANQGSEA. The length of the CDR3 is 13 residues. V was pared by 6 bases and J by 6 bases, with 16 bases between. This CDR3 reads CSVLRPGRDTQYF. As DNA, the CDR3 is TGCAGCGTCCTACGCCCGGGGAGGGATACGCAGTATTTT.

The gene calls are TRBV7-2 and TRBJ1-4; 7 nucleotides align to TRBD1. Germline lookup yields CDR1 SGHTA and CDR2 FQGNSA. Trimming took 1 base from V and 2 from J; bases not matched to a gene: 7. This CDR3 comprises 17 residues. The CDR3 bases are TGTGCCAGCAGCTTAGGTGGAGGGGGCCCCACTAATGAAAAACTGTTTTTT. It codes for CASSLGGGGPTNEKLFF.

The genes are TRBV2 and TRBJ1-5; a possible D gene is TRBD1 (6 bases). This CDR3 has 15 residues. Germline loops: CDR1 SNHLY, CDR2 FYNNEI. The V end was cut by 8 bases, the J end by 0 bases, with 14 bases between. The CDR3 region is CASGGAAYSNQPQHF. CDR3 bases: TGTGCCAGCGGGGGGGCAGCTTATAGCAATCAGCCCCAGCATTTT. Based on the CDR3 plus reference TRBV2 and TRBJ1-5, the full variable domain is EPEVTQTPSHQVTQMGQEVILRCVPISNHLYFYWYRQILGQKVEFLVSFYNNEISEKSEIFDDQFSVERPDGSNFTLKIRSTKLEDSAMYFCASGGAAYSNQPQHFGDGTRLSIL.

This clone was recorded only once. The CDR3 bases are TGTGCCAGCATCCTGGGGCCGGAGCAGAAGGCTTTCTTT. Translated: CASILGPEQKAFF. This sequence joins TRBV7-9 and TRBJ1-1; the D gene is possibly TRBD1 (5 bases). Trimming removed 7 bases from V and 11 bases from J, with 20 bases in between. There are 13 residues in the CDR3. Germline assignment: CDR1 SEHNR and CDR2 FQNEAQ (reference sequence).

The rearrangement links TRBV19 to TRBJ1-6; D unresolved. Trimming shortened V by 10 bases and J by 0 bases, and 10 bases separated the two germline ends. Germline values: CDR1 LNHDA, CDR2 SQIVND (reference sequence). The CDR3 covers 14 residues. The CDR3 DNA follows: TGTGCCACCTCGAAGAGCTCCTATAATTCACCCCTCCACTTT. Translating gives CATSKSSYNSPLHF.

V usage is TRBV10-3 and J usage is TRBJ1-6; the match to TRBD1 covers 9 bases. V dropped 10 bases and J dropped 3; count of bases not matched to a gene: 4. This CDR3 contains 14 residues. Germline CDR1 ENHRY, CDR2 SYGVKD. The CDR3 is CATGQGSYNSPLHF. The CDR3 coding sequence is TGTGCCACCGGACAGGGGAGCTATAATTCACCCCTCCACTTT.

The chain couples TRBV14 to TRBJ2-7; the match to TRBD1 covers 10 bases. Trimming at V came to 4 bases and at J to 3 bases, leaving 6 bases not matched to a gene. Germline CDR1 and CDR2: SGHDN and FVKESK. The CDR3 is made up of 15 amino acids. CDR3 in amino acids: CASSRTGQGVYEQYF. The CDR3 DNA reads TGTGCCAGCAGCCGAACCGGACAGGGGGTCTACGAGCAGTACTTC.

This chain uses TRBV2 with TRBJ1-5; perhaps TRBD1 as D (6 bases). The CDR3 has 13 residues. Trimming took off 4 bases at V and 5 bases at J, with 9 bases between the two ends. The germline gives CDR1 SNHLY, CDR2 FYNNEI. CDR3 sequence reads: CASSVDRDQPQHF. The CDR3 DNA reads TGTGCCAGCAGTGTGGACAGAGATCAGCCCCAGCATTTT.

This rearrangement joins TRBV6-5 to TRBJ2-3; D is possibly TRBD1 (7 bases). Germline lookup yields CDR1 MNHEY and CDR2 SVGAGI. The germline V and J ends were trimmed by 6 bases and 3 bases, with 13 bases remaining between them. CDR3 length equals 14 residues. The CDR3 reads CASRAGQTTDTQYF. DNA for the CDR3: TGTGCCAGCAGGGCGGGACAGACAACAGATACGCAGTATTTT.

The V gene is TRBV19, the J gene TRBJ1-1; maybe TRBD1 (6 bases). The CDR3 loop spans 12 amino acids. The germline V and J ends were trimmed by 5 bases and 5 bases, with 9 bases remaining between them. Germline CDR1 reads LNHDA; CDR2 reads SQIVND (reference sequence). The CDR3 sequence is CASSDRWTEAFF. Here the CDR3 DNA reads TGTGCCAGTAGTGACAGGTGGACTGAAGCTTTCTTT.

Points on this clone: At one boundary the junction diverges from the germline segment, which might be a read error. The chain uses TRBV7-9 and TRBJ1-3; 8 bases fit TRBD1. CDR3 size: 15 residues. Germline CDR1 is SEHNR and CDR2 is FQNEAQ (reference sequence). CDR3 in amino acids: CASSGTGLTGNTIYF. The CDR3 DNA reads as TGTGCCAGCAGCGGGACAGGTCTTACTGGGAACACCATATATTTT.

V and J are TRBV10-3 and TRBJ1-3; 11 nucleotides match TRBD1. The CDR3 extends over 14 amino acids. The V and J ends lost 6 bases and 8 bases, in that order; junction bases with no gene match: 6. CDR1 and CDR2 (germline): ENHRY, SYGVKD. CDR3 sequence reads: CAISRTGGKDTIYF. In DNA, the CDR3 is TGTGCCATCAGCCGGACAGGGGGCAAGGACACCATATATTTT.

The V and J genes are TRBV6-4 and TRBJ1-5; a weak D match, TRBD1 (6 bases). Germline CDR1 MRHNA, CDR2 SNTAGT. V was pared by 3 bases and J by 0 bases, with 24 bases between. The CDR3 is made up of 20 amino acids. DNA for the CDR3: TGTGCCAGCAGTGAAATCCGAAAACAACCCGGGACACATAGCAATCAGCCCCAGCATTTT. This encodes CASSEIRKQPGTHSNQPQHF.